This T cell receptor beta chain was sequenced in a study of OX40 agonist ivuxolimab in advanced cancers. Looking at the study overall: People who had prior anti-PD-1, anti-PD-L1 or anti-CTLA-4 therapy could take part, and around 40% had some. Study conclusions and caveats: Expanded peripheral T cells had an undetermined antigen specificity. Some of the nonresponding patients also showed low levels of normalized T-cell clonal expansion. Individuals who were partial responders at 0.1-3.0 mg/kg had clonal expansion that ranked among the lowest.

As concerns this clone: Its cognate antigen is unknown.

Clones were read by immunoSEQ multiplex PCR, and TCRdb kept only the in-frame ones, dropping some. The sample holds fewer than 95,000 clones, around 84% seen once. This CDR3 has 15 residues. Trimming at V came to 0 bases and at J to 7 bases, leaving 7 bases not matched to a gene. CDR1 is LNHDA and CDR2 is SQIVND in the germline V gene (reference sequence). Sequences were derived from CD4+ or CD8+ T cells sorted from blood, sampled in a trial of the OX40 agonist ivuxolimab. The TCR originated in an adult with an advanced solid tumor such as melanoma, head and neck, liver or kidney cancer. The chain is built from TRBV19 and TRBJ2-5, with 8 bases matching TRBD2. The CDR3: CASSIDGGALGTQYF. The CDR3 bases are TGTGCCAGTAGTATAGACGGGGGGGCGCTGGGGACCCAGTACTTC.